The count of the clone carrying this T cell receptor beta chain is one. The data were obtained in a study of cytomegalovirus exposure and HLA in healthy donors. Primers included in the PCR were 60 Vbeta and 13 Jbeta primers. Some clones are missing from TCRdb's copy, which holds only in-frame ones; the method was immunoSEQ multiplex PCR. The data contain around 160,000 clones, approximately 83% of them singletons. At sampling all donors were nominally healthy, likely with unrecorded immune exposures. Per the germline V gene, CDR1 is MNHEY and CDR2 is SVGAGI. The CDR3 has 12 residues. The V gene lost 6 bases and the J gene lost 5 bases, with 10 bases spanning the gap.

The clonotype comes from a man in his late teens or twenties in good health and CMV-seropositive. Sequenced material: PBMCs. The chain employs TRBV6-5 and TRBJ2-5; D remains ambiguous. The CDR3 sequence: CASSQNLETQYF. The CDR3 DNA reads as TGTGCCAGCAGCCAAAACTTGGAGACCCAGTACTTC.